One sample yielded the 27 T cell receptor beta chains listed below, sequenced in a study of T-cell memory formation after mild COVID-19. MiXCR, applied by TCRdb to the 5' RACE reads, yields one record per CDR3 protein. The top ten clones hold around 12% of a sample with about 620,000 distinct CDR3 sequences, about a sixth of them seen once. The sequenced sample was PBMCs or a T cell subset sorted from them (not recorded which). All receptors come from an adult woman who had mild COVID-19 (a few samples of this study predate the infection). Cell type and time point are not known.

In this sample, this clonotype turned up many times. The chain joins TRBV7-2 to TRBJ2-2; 9 bases are shared with TRBD1. The germline gives CDR1 SGHTA, CDR2 FQGNSA. The V and J ends lost 6 bases and 3 bases, in that order; junction bases with no gene match: 2. The CDR3 length is 14 residues. In nucleotides, the CDR3 is TGTGCCAGCAGGGGACAGGGACACACCGGGGAGCTGTTTTTT. This gives the protein CASRGQGHTGELFF.

This clonotype was counted a few times. The chain recombines TRBV3-1 with TRBJ2-7; possible D gene TRBD2, 5 bases. V lost 1 base and J lost 0, with 7 bases in between. The CDR3 has 14 amino acids. Per the germline V gene, CDR1 is LGHDT and CDR2 is YNNKEL (reference sequence). This CDR3 reads CASSQVRGSYEQYF. The CDR3 nucleotides are TGTGCCAGCAGCCAAGTTCGGGGCTCCTACGAGCAGTACTTC.

The chain combines TRBV27 with TRBJ2-7, with D perhaps matching TRBD2 (6 bases). Germline assignment: CDR1 MNHEY and CDR2 SMNVEV (reference sequence). V gave up 2 bases and J gave up 3 bases, with 11 bases separating them. The CDR3 has 14 residues. The CDR3 loop is CASSLSRGGYEQYF. CDR3 DNA sequence: TGTGCCAGCAGTTTAAGTAGGGGAGGCTACGAGCAGTACTTC.

Only a few counts were recorded for this clonotype. The chain joins TRBV7-9 to TRBJ2-5; D is ambiguous. CDR3 length: 13 amino acids. CDR1 SEHNR and CDR2 FQNEAQ come from the germline V gene (reference sequence). With 2 bases removed from V and 3 bases from J, the gap between germline ends came to 7 bases. The CDR3 here is CASSLIYEETQYF. The CDR3 nucleotides are TGTGCCAGCAGCTTAATCTACGAAGAGACCCAGTACTTC.

This clonotype was seen only a few times. The chain carries TRBV7-2 and TRBJ2-1; 11 positions match TRBD2. The J segment lost 7 bases and the V segment lost 1 base, leaving 6 bases of the junction unmatched. The germline V gene encodes CDR1 SGHTA and CDR2 FQGNSA. The CDR3 spans 16 residues. CDR3 sequence (DNA): TGTGCCAGCAGCTTAGGCGTAGCGGGAGGGCGTAATGAGCAGTTCTTC. Its protein product is CASSLGVAGGRNEQFF.

V is TRBV30 and J is TRBJ1-2; the D is unclear. This CDR3 comprises 12 residues. Germline V CDR1 and CDR2: GTSNPN, SVGIG (reference sequence). V was cut by 4 bases and J by 2 bases, with 8 bases left in between. Written as DNA, the CDR3 is TGTGCCTGGAATCTGGGGAACTATGGCTACACCTTC. Protein sequence: CAWNLGNYGYTF.

The chain is built from TRBV7-9 and TRBJ2-5, with D uncertain. In germline, CDR1 is SEHNR, CDR2 FQNEAQ (reference sequence). There are 14 residues in the CDR3. The ends were cut back, 5 bases at V and 5 bases at J, with 15 bases in the middle. In DNA form, the CDR3 reads TGTGCCAGCAGCCCCCGATCTGGGCCCGAGACCCAGTACTTC. Translation gives CASSPRSGPETQYF.

The rearrangement uses TRBV5-4 and TRBJ2-1; 7 bases match TRBD1. Germline V lookup: CDR1 SGHNT, CDR2 YYREEE (reference sequence). Trimming took 3 bases from V and 2 from J; bases not matched to a gene: 8. This CDR3 contains 16 residues. In nucleotides, the CDR3 is TGTGCCAGCAGCTCCCTCCGGGACAGCACCTACAATGAGCAGTTCTTC. Protein: CASSSLRDSTYNEQFF.

The rearrangement uses TRBV30 and TRBJ2-3, with TRBD1 matching 8 bases. Germline lookup yields CDR1 GTSNPN and CDR2 SVGIG (reference sequence). The J segment lost 3 bases and the V segment lost 5 bases, leaving 10 bases of the junction unmatched. CDR3 length equals 15 residues. This CDR3 reads CAWGRTGFGTDTQYF. DNA of the CDR3: TGTGCCTGGGGAAGGACAGGGTTTGGGACAGATACGCAGTATTTT.

This clonotype was seen more than once but under ten times. The chain recombines TRBV11-2 with TRBJ1-1, with D possibly being TRBD1 (5 bases). The CDR3 runs to 15 residues. The ends were cut back, 3 bases at V and 1 base at J, with 12 bases in the middle. Germline V gene lookup returns CDR1 SGHAT and CDR2 FQNNGV. The CDR3 here is CASSFRGDANTEAFF. The DNA for the CDR3 is TGTGCCAGCAGCTTTAGAGGGGACGCGAACACTGAAGCTTTCTTT.

V and J are TRBV6-5 and TRBJ2-1; 14 bases are shared with TRBD2. This CDR3 has 17 amino acids. CDR1 is MNHEY and CDR2 is SVGAGI in the germline V gene. Unmatched junction bases numbered 6, after V lost 0 bases and J lost 8 bases. CDR3 sequence: CASSYSTGLAGVYEQFF. The CDR3 bases are TGTGCCAGCAGTTACTCTACGGGACTAGCGGGAGTGTATGAGCAGTTCTTC.

A note on this clonotype: One base away lies a much larger clone, so this may be a sequencing read error. The chain joins TRBV5-1 to TRBJ2-2; tentative D call: TRBD2 (5 bases). Trimming pared 0 bases from V and 3 bases from J, leaving 18 bases between. Germline lookup yields CDR1 SGHRS and CDR2 YFSETQ. This CDR3 is 18 amino acids long. The CDR3 protein is CASSLAPALAGYTGELFF. CDR3 bases: TGCGCCAGCAGCTTGGCTCCCGCCCTAGCAGGCTACACCGGGGAGCTGTTTTTT.

There are many counts of this clonotype. The genes are TRBV7-8 and TRBJ2-3; TRBD2 might be the D (6 bases). The CDR3 sequence is 15 residues long. V dropped 5 bases and J dropped 1 base, with 13 bases sitting between them. Looked up from germline, CDR1 is SGHVS and CDR2 is FQNEAQ. CDR3 protein: CASSVSGGGTDTQYF. The CDR3 nucleotides are TGTGCCAGCAGCGTTAGCGGTGGGGGCACAGATACGCAGTATTTT.

The chain combines TRBV14 with TRBJ2-4; weak D call: TRBD1 (5 bases). The CDR3 length is 17 residues. Between the trimmed V and J ends, which lost 0 bases and 3 bases, there was a span of 15 bases. Germline CDR1 SGHDN, CDR2 FVKESK. The DNA for the CDR3 is TGTGCCAGCAGCCAAGACGCAGGGTCTTCTGGCAAAAACATTCAGTACTTC. The encoded protein is CASSQDAGSSGKNIQYF.

This clonotype showed up just a few times. V and J are TRBV12-3 or TRBV12-4 and TRBJ2-7; TRBD1 or TRBD2 may be the D gene (5 bases each). Trimming took off 4 bases at V and 0 bases at J, with 16 bases between the two ends. CDR3 size: 16 residues. The CDR3 bases are TGTGCCAGCAGTTCGGGACGCAGGTCGAGCTCCTACGAGCAGTACTTC. Its translation is CASSSGRRSSSYEQYF.

This clonotype was observed a handful of times. The CDR3 DNA reads TGTGCCAGCAGGACAGCGGCAACTAATGAAAAACTGTTTTTT. It is translated as CASRTAATNEKLFF. The chain links TRBV7-9 to TRBJ1-4; a possible D gene is TRBD1 (5 bases). CDR1 is SEHNR, CDR2 FQNEAQ, per germline (reference sequence). Trimming cost V 6 bases and J 0 bases, with 8 bases left between them. The CDR3 sequence is 14 residues long.

The V and J genes are TRBV6-2 or TRBV6-3 and TRBJ2-3; D possibly corresponds to TRBD2 (6 bases). Germline-derived CDR1 and CDR2 are MNHEY and SVGEGT. This CDR3 has 16 residues. Trimming shortened V by 2 bases and J by 2 bases, and 14 bases separated the two germline ends. This chain's CDR3 is CASSYVEGGVTDTQYF. CDR3 nucleotides: TGTGCCAGCAGTTACGTCGAAGGCGGGGTCACAGATACGCAGTATTTT.

This clonotype has a handful of counts. The genes are TRBV27 and TRBJ1-1; the match to TRBD1 covers 7 bases. Germline V gives CDR1 MNHEY, CDR2 SMNVEV (reference sequence). The CDR3 sequence is 14 residues long. V was clipped by 6 bases and J by 4 bases; unmatched bases: 8. CDR3 sequence: CASRVTGASTEAFF. CDR3 DNA sequence: TGTGCCAGCAGGGTAACAGGGGCCTCCACTGAAGCTTTCTTT.

This chain uses TRBV7-3 with TRBJ2-3; 7 bases are a match to TRBD2. V was pared by 10 bases and J by 0 bases, with 7 bases of the junction left unmatched. In germline, CDR1 is SGHTA, CDR2 FQGTGA. The CDR3 covers 14 residues. The CDR3 loop reads CATREELSTDTQYF. The CDR3 DNA is TGTGCCACTCGGGAGGAATTGAGCACAGATACGCAGTATTTT.

The chain employs TRBV11-1 and TRBJ2-7; TRBD2 matches 9 bases. J was trimmed by 0 bases and V by 0 bases; bases with no gene match: 9. Germline V lookup: CDR1 SGHAT, CDR2 FQDESV (reference sequence). The length of the CDR3 is 18 residues. CDR3: CASSLALLGSGSSYEQYF. For the CDR3, the DNA is TGTGCCAGCAGCTTAGCCCTGTTGGGTAGCGGGAGCTCCTACGAGCAGTACTTC.

This clonotype was observed many times. The chain combines TRBV7-3 with TRBJ1-1; the D is unclear. This CDR3 is 15 amino acids long. The germline V gene encodes CDR1 SGHTA and CDR2 FQGTGA. Deletions cut 5 bases from V and 0 bases from J, with 13 bases between. Here the CDR3 DNA reads TGTGCCAGCAGCCCCGGCGAGGCCTTGAACACTGAAGCTTTCTTT. Its protein is CASSPGEALNTEAFF.

In this sample, this clonotype turned up a few times. The chain uses TRBV5-5 and TRBJ2-7, with 7 bases fitting TRBD2. Germline assignment: CDR1 SGHKS and CDR2 YYEKEE (reference sequence). Trimming removed 2 bases from V and 5 bases from J; junction bases left unmatched: 7. The CDR3 loop spans 14 amino acids. The CDR3 here is CASSLVMTSNEQYF. CDR3 DNA: TGTGCCAGCAGCTTAGTAATGACTAGCAACGAGCAGTACTTC. Supplemented by reference TRBV5-5 and TRBJ2-7, the full variable domain reads DAGVTQSPTHLIKTRGQQVTLRCSPISGHKSVSWYQQVLGQGPQFIFQYYEKEERGRGNFPDRFSARQFPNYSSELNVNALLLGDSALYLCASSLVMTSNEQYFGPGTRLTVT.

This clonotype occurred a few times. The chain carries TRBV5-1 and TRBJ1-1; D remains unclear. Trimming pared 4 bases from V and 2 bases from J, leaving 18 bases between. The CDR3 spans 16 residues. Looked up from germline, CDR1 is SGHRS and CDR2 is YFSETQ. CDR3 sequence: CASSGTLGSPNTEAFF. Here the CDR3 DNA reads TGCGCCAGCAGCGGTACCTTAGGGTCACCCAACACTGAAGCTTTCTTT.

This clonotype was picked up a small number of times. This chain links TRBV20-1 with TRBJ1-2, with 7 bases aligning to TRBD1. Germline V gives CDR1 DFQATT, CDR2 SNEGSKA (reference sequence). This CDR3 region has 15 residues. Trimming took 6 bases from V and 4 from J; bases not matched to a gene: 14. The DNA for the CDR3 is TGCAGTGCCTCCCCCCGGGACAGCGTAAGCTATGGCTACACCTTC. Amino acid sequence: CSASPRDSVSYGYTF.

This clonotype occurred a few times. The chain couples TRBV12-3 or TRBV12-4 to TRBJ2-7; D gene ambiguous. The CDR3 consists of 11 residues. V shed 6 bases and J shed 5 bases, with 8 bases lying between them. The CDR3, as DNA: TGTGCCAGCAGCCCTCATGACGAGCAGTACTTC. This gives the protein CASSPHDEQYF.

The chain uses TRBV7-2 and TRBJ1-2; D is perhaps TRBD1 (6 bases). V shed 3 bases and J shed 4 bases, with 15 bases lying between them. Germline values: CDR1 SGHTA, CDR2 FQGNSA. The CDR3 has 15 amino acids. CDR3 DNA sequence: TGTGCCAGCAGCTTGCGCCCAGGGGACTCCTATGGCTACACCTTC. Its translation is CASSLRPGDSYGYTF.

This clonotype was found a few times. The V call is TRBV19, the J call TRBJ2-7; tentative D call: TRBD1 (6 bases). Germline CDR1 is LNHDA and CDR2 is SQIVND (reference sequence). This CDR3 contains 15 residues. With 2 bases removed from V and 3 bases from J, the gap between germline ends came to 14 bases. CDR3 sequence: CASSINPGHFYEQYF. The CDR3 DNA follows: TGTGCCAGTAGTATAAACCCGGGACATTTCTACGAGCAGTACTTC.